The clone carrying this T cell receptor beta chain was picked up one time. The data belong to a study of blood T cell repertoires in COVID-19. Study-wide background: Samples taken during acute and convalescent COVID-19 were collected in the United States, Italy and Spain. The cDNA or gDNA used as material had been derived from T cells, B-cell-depleted T cells, or PBMCs.

Study processing details: Amplification with reference gene primers provided the estimates of nucleated cell counts. Sequencing was performed with immunoSEQ multiplex PCR; in TCRdb, only in-frame clones are kept and a portion is missing. The V and J calls and clone size were taken over from that table, and D and trimming were inferred from the DNA. Here the sample spans roughly 320,000 clones, roughly 85% being singletons. This TCR was recovered from a human donor in a cohort sampled during active COVID-19. The sample consisted of peripheral blood.

The CDR3 DNA follows: TGTGCCAGCAGCCCCCTGCGGGGGGCTGTCACTGAAGCTTTCTTT. It yields the protein CASSPLRGAVTEAFF. The genes are TRBV5-5 and TRBJ1-1; D is possibly TRBD1 (6 bases). This CDR3 contains 15 residues. V was cut by 4 bases and J by 4 bases, with 17 bases left in between. The V gene's germline CDR1 is SGHKS and CDR2 YYEKEE (reference sequence).